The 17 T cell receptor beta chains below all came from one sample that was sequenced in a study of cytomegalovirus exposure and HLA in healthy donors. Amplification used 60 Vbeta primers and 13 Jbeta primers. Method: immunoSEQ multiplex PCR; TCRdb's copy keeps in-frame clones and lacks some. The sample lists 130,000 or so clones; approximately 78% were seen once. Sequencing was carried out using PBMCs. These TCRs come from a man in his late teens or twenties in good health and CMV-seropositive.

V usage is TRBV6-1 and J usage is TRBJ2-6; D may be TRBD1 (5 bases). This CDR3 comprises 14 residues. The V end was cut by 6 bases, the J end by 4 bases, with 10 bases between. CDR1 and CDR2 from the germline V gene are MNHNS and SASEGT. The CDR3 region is CASSQGTGANVLTF. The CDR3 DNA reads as TGTGCCAGCAGCCAGGGTACCGGGGCCAACGTCCTGACTTTC.

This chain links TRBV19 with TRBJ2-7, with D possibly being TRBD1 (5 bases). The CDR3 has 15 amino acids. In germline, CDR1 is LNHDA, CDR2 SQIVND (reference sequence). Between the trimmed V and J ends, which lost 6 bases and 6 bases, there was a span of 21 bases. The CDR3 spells CASSTLTGPRGEQYF. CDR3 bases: TGTGCCAGTAGCACTCTTACCGGGCCAAGGGGCGAGCAGTACTTC.

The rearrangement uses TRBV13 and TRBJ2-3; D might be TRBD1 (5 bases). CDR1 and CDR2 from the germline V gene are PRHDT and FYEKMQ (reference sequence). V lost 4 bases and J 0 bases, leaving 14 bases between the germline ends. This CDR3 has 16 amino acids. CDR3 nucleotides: TGTGCCAGCAGCTCGACAGCTCCGACTAGCACAGATACGCAGTATTTT. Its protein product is CASSSTAPTSTDTQYF.

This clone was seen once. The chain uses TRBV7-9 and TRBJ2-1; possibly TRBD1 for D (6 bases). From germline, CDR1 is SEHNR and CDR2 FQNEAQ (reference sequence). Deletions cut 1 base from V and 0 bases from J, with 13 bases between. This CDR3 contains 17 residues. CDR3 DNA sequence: TGTGCCAGCAGCTTAGTAAGGGGGTTGAGCTCCTACAATGAGCAGTTCTTC. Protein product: CASSLVRGLSSYNEQFF.

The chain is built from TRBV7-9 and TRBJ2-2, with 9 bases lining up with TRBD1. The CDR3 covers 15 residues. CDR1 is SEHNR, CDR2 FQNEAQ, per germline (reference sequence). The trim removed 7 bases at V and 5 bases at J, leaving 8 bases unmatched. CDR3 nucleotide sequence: TGTGCCAGCATGGTTCTTGGACAGGGGACCGGGGAGCTGTTTTTT. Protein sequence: CASMVLGQGTGELFF.

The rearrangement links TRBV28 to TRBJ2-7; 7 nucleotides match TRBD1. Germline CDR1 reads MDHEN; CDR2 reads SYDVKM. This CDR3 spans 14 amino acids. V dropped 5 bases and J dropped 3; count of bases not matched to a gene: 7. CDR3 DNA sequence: TGTGCCAGCAGTCAACAGGGGTTGCTCTACGAGCAGTACTTC. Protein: CASSQQGLLYEQYF.

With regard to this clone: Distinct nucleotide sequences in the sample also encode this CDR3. CDR3 DNA: TGTGCCAGCTCACCCCCAGGAAACACTGAAGCTTTCTTT. It yields the protein CASSPPGNTEAFF. The chain has TRBV18 and TRBJ1-1; no clear D gene. Trimming removed 3 bases from V and 2 bases from J, with 7 bases in between. Germline assignment: CDR1 KGHSH and CDR2 LQKENI. This CDR3 contains 13 residues.

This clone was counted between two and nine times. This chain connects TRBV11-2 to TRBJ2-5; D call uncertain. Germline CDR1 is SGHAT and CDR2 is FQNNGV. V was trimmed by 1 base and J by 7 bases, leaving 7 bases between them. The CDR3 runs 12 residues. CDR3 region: CASSLGATTQYF. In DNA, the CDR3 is TGTGCCAGCAGCTTAGGAGCGACGACCCAGTACTTC.

The CDR3 loop reads CASSLSLTGGGTEAFF. The CDR3 region has the DNA TGCGCCAGCAGCTTGTCGCTTACAGGGGGCGGCACTGAAGCTTTCTTT. The chain is built from TRBV5-1 and TRBJ1-1; TRBD1 aligns across 9 bases. J lost 4 bases, V lost 1 base, and 8 bases had no gene match. Germline V gene lookup returns CDR1 SGHRS and CDR2 YFSETQ. The length of the CDR3 is 16 residues.

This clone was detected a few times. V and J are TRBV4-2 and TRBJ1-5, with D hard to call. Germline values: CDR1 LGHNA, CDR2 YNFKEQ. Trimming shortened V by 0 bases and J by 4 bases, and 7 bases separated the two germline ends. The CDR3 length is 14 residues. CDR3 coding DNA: TGTGCCAGCAGCCAAGAGGCAGGAAATCAGCCCCAGCATTTT. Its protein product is CASSQEAGNQPQHF.

CDR3 bases: TGCGCCAGCAGTGTGACAGCTAGCTCCTACGAGCAGTACTTC. Translation: CASSVTASSYEQYF. The chain employs TRBV10-2 and TRBJ2-7; weak D call: TRBD1 (5 bases). Germline V gene sequence: CDR1 WSHSY, CDR2 SAAADI. This CDR3 spans 14 amino acids. Trimming removed 4 bases at V and 0 bases at J, with 10 bases between.

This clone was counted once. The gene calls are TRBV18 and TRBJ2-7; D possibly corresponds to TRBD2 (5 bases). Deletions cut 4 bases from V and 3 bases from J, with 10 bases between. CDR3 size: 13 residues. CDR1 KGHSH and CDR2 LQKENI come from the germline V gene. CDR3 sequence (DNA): TGTGCCAGCTCACAGATCCGGGACTACGAGCAGTACTTC. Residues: CASSQIRDYEQYF.

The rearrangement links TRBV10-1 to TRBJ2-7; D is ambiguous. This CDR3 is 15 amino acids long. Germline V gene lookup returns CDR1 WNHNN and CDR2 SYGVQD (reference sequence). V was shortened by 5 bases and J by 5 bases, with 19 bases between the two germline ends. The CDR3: CASSLSRLIPHEQYF. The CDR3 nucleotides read TGCGCCAGCAGTTTATCCCGACTTATTCCCCACGAGCAGTACTTC.

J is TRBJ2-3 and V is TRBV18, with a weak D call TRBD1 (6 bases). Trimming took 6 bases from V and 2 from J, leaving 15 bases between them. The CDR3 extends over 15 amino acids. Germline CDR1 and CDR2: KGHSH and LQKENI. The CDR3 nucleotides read TGTGCCAGCTCGCTCGTACAGGGACCCACAGATACGCAGTATTTT. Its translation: CASSLVQGPTDTQYF.

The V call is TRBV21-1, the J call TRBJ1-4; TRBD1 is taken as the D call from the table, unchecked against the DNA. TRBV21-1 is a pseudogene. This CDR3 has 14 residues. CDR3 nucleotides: TGTGCCAGCAGCGAGGGACAGGGGTACGAAAAACTGTTTTTT. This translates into CASSEGQGYEKLFF.

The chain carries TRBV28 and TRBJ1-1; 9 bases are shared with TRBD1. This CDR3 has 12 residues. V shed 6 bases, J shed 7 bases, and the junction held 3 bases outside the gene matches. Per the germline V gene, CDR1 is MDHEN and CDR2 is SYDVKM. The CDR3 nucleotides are TGTGCCAGCAGCCCGGGACAGGGTGAAGCTTTCTTT. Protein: CASSPGQGEAFF.

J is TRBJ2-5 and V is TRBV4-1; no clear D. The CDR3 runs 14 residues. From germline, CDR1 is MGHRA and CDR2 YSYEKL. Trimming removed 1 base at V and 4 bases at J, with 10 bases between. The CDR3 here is CASSQGYGAETQYF. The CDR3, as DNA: TGCGCCAGCAGCCAAGGATATGGAGCAGAGACCCAGTACTTC.